Listed here are 20 T cell receptor beta chains from one sample, sequenced in a study of T cell repertoires in cytomegalovirus infection. TCRdb itself ran the reads through MiXCR, one entry per CDR3 protein. The sample shows roughly 69,000 distinct CDR3 sequences, around 20% of them seen only once. Which antigens these TCRs recognize remains unknown. The sample in question was CD8+ T cells from cultured PBMCs, obtained from culture after CMV antigen stimulation. The receptors originated from a human donor in good health (CMV status not recorded). Some clones in this sample may be carry-over from other donors' samples.

The J gene is TRBJ2-1, the V gene TRBV7-2; 14 positions agree with TRBD2. CDR3 size: 19 residues. Trimming at V came to 1 base and at J to 1 base, leaving 6 bases not matched to a gene. Germline V gene data show CDR1 as SGHTA and CDR2 as FQGNSA. The DNA for the CDR3 is TGTGCCAGCAGCTTAGATGGACTAGCGGGGGGAGTGTCCTACAATGAGCAGTTCTTC. Its translation is CASSLDGLAGGVSYNEQFF.

This chain links TRBV7-2 with TRBJ2-3; 7 bases line up with TRBD2. The CDR3 loop spans 15 amino acids. Germline V lookup: CDR1 SGHTA, CDR2 FQGNSA. The ends lost 5 bases at V and 1 base at J; junction bases unmatched: 6. CDR3 sequence: CASSPFAGGTDTQYF. The CDR3 DNA reads TGTGCCAGCAGCCCCTTCGCGGGGGGCACAGATACGCAGTATTTT.

This rearrangement joins TRBV12-3 or TRBV12-4 to TRBJ2-7; D ambiguous. The CDR3 is 14 amino acids. The V gene lost 1 base and the J gene lost 2 bases, with 9 bases spanning the gap. The CDR3 bases are TGTGCCAGCAGTTTAGTGCCCCGGACCTACGAGCAGTACTTC. It codes for CASSLVPRTYEQYF.

V and J are TRBV7-2 and TRBJ2-2; D call uncertain. V was shortened by 3 bases and J by 4 bases, with 6 bases between the two germline ends. There are 13 residues in the CDR3. The germline V gene has CDR1 SGHTA and CDR2 FQGNSA. The CDR3 region is CASSFESTGELFF. In nucleotides, the CDR3 is TGTGCCAGCAGCTTTGAGAGCACCGGGGAGCTGTTTTTT.

This clonotype was recorded a few times. The V gene is TRBV4-3, the J gene TRBJ2-3, with a weak D call TRBD1 (6 bases). The germline V gene has CDR1 LGHNA and CDR2 YSLEER. The CDR3 spans 14 residues. With 4 bases removed from V and 4 bases from J, the gap between germline ends came to 12 bases. The CDR3, as DNA: TGCGCCAGCAGCCCCGATGAGGGGGCAGATACGCAGTATTTT. Protein: CASSPDEGADTQYF.

V is TRBV7-9 and J is TRBJ2-7; unclear D gene. There are 13 residues in the CDR3. The V end lost 2 bases, the J end lost 4 bases, and 9 bases lay between the germline ends. Germline assignment: CDR1 SEHNR and CDR2 FQNEAQ (reference sequence). CDR3 in amino acids: CASSLPDTYEQYF. CDR3 in DNA: TGTGCCAGCAGCTTACCCGATACTTACGAGCAGTACTTC. Based on the CDR3 plus reference TRBV7-9 and TRBJ2-7, the full variable domain is DTGVSQNPRHKITKRGQNVTFRCDPISEHNRLYWYRQTLGQGPEFLTYFQNEAQLEKSRLLSDRFSAERPKGSFSTLEIQRTEQGDSAMYLCASSLPDTYEQYFGPGTRLTVT.

This chain connects TRBV6-6 to TRBJ1-2; 7 nucleotides match TRBD1. With V trimmed by 5 bases and J by 3 bases, 6 bases remained unmatched. This CDR3 is built from 14 residues. Looked up from germline, CDR1 is MNHNY and CDR2 is SVGAGI (reference sequence). CDR3 sequence reads: CASSETGSYYGYTF. CDR3 DNA sequence: TGTGCCAGCAGTGAGACAGGGTCGTACTATGGCTACACCTTC.

The chain has TRBV7-6 and TRBJ1-6, with unresolved D. V was cut by 1 base and J by 10 bases, with 14 bases left in between. The germline V gene encodes CDR1 SGHVS and CDR2 FNYEAQ. The CDR3 has 15 amino acids. As DNA, the CDR3 is TGTGCCAGCAGCTTAGATCTAAACCCCAACTCACCCCTCCACTTT. Translating it yields CASSLDLNPNSPLHF.

This clonotype was counted only a few times. The chain uses TRBV7-2 and TRBJ1-6; the D is unclear. CDR1 and CDR2 (germline): SGHTA, FQGNSA. V gave up 0 bases and J gave up 4 bases, with 13 bases separating them. The length of the CDR3 is 17 residues. CDR3 protein: CASSLAAQMFYNSPLHF. The CDR3 DNA is TGTGCCAGCAGCTTAGCGGCCCAGATGTTTTATAATTCACCCCTCCACTTT.

This clonotype has more than one count but fewer than ten. The chain joins TRBV7-8 to TRBJ1-5; no firm D call. The CDR3 loop spans 16 amino acids. CDR1 is SGHVS, CDR2 FQNEAQ, per germline. Trimming took off 6 bases at V and 2 bases at J, with 17 bases between the two ends. The CDR3 protein is CASSLPGGSGNQPQHF. CDR3 nucleotides: TGTGCCAGCAGTTTACCCGGAGGGTCCGGCAATCAGCCCCAGCATTTT.

The chain carries TRBV7-9 and TRBJ1-2; maybe TRBD1 (5 bases). Germline CDR1 is SEHNR and CDR2 is FQNEAQ (reference sequence). This CDR3 contains 14 residues. V was pared by 5 bases and J by 1 base, with 11 bases between. The CDR3 bases are TGTGCCAGCAGCCACGAGGGGTTTAACTATGGCTACACCTTC. Its translation: CASSHEGFNYGYTF.

For this clonotype: With a much larger clone just one base away, this may be a read error. The V and J genes are TRBV6-5 and TRBJ2-7, with 11 bases identical to TRBD1. Germline CDR1 and CDR2: MNHEY and SVGAGI. The CDR3 is made up of 15 amino acids. The CDR3 DNA is TGTGCCCGCAGTGAGGACAGGGGGCTATTCTACGAGCAGTACTTC. This codes for CARSEDRGLFYEQYF.

This sequence joins TRBV12-3 or TRBV12-4 and TRBJ1-4; D uncertain. The CDR3 is 16 amino acids. Trimming left V 3 bases short and J 7 bases short, with 18 bases between. Here the CDR3 DNA reads TGTGCCAGCAGTTTGAGAACGAATCTCCCAGTTGAAAAACTGTTTTTT. It yields the protein CASSLRTNLPVEKLFF.

The rearrangement links TRBV7-2 to TRBJ1-1; 7 nucleotides agree with TRBD1. There are 14 residues in the CDR3. V gave up 5 bases and J gave up 0 bases; unmatched junction bases: 3. From germline, CDR1 is SGHTA and CDR2 FQGNSA. The CDR3 DNA follows: TGTGCCAGCAGCCCAGACAGGGTGAACACTGAAGCTTTCTTT. Protein: CASSPDRVNTEAFF.

This clonotype has more than one count but fewer than ten. This chain connects TRBV7-9 to TRBJ1-1; D is ambiguous. The CDR3 is made up of 13 amino acids. Germline lookup yields CDR1 SEHNR and CDR2 FQNEAQ (reference sequence). Deletions cut 5 bases from V and 1 base from J, with 8 bases between. The CDR3 here is CASSPEPNTEAFF. CDR3 DNA sequence: TGTGCCAGCAGCCCAGAACCGAACACTGAAGCTTTCTTT.

Of note for this clonotype: A read error may produce the germline difference seen at one junction end. CDR3 coding DNA: TGTACCAGCAGCCCCCGCGTTTGGGAGACCCAGTACTTC. The encoded protein is CTSSPRVWETQYF. The chain links TRBV11-2 to TRBJ2-5; D unclear. The CDR3 sequence is 13 residues long. From germline, CDR1 is SGHAT and CDR2 FQNNGV.

The V gene is TRBV7-9, the J gene TRBJ1-1, with D unclear. From germline, CDR1 is SEHNR and CDR2 FQNEAQ (reference sequence). This CDR3 is 15 amino acids long. V was cut by 4 bases and J by 0 bases, with 12 bases left in between. CDR3 bases: TGTGCCAGCAGCTCTCTCGGGGATATGAACACTGAAGCTTTCTTT. It is translated as CASSSLGDMNTEAFF. Full variable domain (rest looked up from reference TRBV7-9 and TRBJ1-1): DTGVSQNPRHKITKRGQNVTFRCDPISEHNRLYWYRQTLGQGPEFLTYFQNEAQLEKSRLLSDRFSAERPKGSFSTLEIQRTEQGDSAMYLCASSSLGDMNTEAFFGQGTRLTVV.

The chain has TRBV14 and TRBJ2-5; 13 nucleotides align to TRBD2. Per germline, CDR1 SGHDN and CDR2 FVKESK. There are 18 residues in the CDR3. The V segment lost 3 bases and the J segment 2 bases; nucleotides outside the gene matches: 9. CDR3 loop: CASSHGLAGAGLQETQYF. CDR3 DNA: TGTGCCAGCAGCCATGGACTAGCGGGGGCCGGTCTACAAGAGACCCAGTACTTC. The variable domain in full, completed from reference TRBV14 and TRBJ2-5, reads EAGVTQFPSHSVIEKGQTVTLRCDPISGHDNLYWYRRVMGKEIKFLLHFVKESKQDESGMPNNRFLAERTGGTYSTLKVQPAELEDSGVYFCASSHGLAGAGLQETQYFGPGTRLLVL.

There are a few counts of this clonotype. V gene TRBV6-8 combines with J gene TRBJ2-7; D is perhaps TRBD1 or TRBD2 (5 bases each). Germline V CDR1 and CDR2: MNHGY, SAAAGT. Trimming removed 8 bases from V and 5 bases from J, with 19 bases in between. This CDR3 contains 14 residues. The CDR3 DNA is TGTGCCAGCTACCGGGACGCCAACTGGGACGAGCAGTACTTC. Protein: CASYRDANWDEQYF.

This clonotype appeared a few times. V is TRBV14 and J is TRBJ1-2; the D is unclear. The CDR3 spans 17 residues. V lost 0 bases and J 4 bases, leaving 18 bases between the germline ends. Germline V CDR1 and CDR2: SGHDN, FVKESK. The CDR3 nucleotides are TGTGCCAGCAGCCAAGATTACCGGGCAACTCCCAGCTATGGCTACACCTTC. Translated, it gives CASSQDYRATPSYGYTF.